Below are 32 T cell receptor beta chains sequenced from a single sample in a study of T cells in Graves' hyperthyroidism and ophthalmopathy. Researchers took RNA transcripts and amplified the TCR beta CDR3 regions from them. The HTBI primer set drove a first-round RT-PCR of the TCR CDR3. TCRdb reprocessed the multiplex PCR reads with MiXCR, giving one entry per CDR3 protein. The sample lists a few hundred thousand distinct CDR3 sequences; less than 20% were seen once. The sequencing input was blood. The receptors shown here come from a woman in her thirties with Graves' hyperthyroidism.

This clonotype was counted many times. The V gene is TRBV7-2, the J gene TRBJ1-1, with 7 nucleotides matching TRBD1. This CDR3 contains 14 residues. Trimming at V came to 5 bases and at J to 1 base, leaving 4 bases not matched to a gene. Germline CDR1 is SGHTA and CDR2 is FQGNSA. CDR3 amino acids: CASSGQATNTEAFF. CDR3 nucleotide sequence: TGTGCCAGCAGCGGACAGGCGACGAACACTGAAGCTTTCTTT.

In this sample, this clonotype turned up a few times. This chain uses TRBV7-9 with TRBJ1-1; 11 bases match TRBD1. The CDR3 length is 14 residues. V trimming: 1 base; J trimming: 7 bases; junction bases outside the gene matches: 2. Germline CDR1 reads SEHNR; CDR2 reads FQNEAQ (reference sequence). The CDR3 spells CASSLVGQGVEAFF. The CDR3 nucleotides are TGTGCCAGCAGCTTAGTGGGACAGGGGGTTGAAGCTTTCTTT.

In this sample, this clonotype turned up many times. This chain connects TRBV7-2 to TRBJ1-2; D not resolved. The CDR3 has 14 amino acids. The V gene lost 2 bases and the J gene lost 2 bases, with 9 bases spanning the gap. CDR1 is SGHTA and CDR2 is FQGNSA in the germline V gene. This CDR3 is CASSLSIQNYGYTF. The CDR3 DNA is TGTGCCAGCAGCTTATCTATCCAGAACTATGGCTACACCTTC. Based on the CDR3 plus reference TRBV7-2 and TRBJ1-2, the full variable domain is GAGVSQSPSNKVTEKGKDVELRCDPISGHTALYWYRQSLGQGLEFLIYFQGNSAPDKSGLPSDRFSAERTGGSVSTLTIQRTQQEDSAVYLCASSLSIQNYGYTFGSGTRLTVV.

This clonotype appeared many times. The chain recombines TRBV6-1 with TRBJ2-7; 13 bases match TRBD2. Looked up from germline, CDR1 is MNHNS and CDR2 is SASEGT. V gave up 4 bases and J gave up 9 bases; unmatched junction bases: 6. This CDR3 has 14 amino acids. CDR3 DNA: TGTGCCAGCAGTGGCGGACTAGCGGGAGAGTTGCAGTACTTC. Protein: CASSGGLAGELQYF.

The CDR3 region is CAISGGGNYGYTF. The CDR3 DNA sequence: TGTGCCATCAGTGGGGGAGGGAACTATGGCTACACCTTC. This rearrangement joins TRBV10-3 to TRBJ1-2; D remains ambiguous. Per germline, CDR1 ENHRY and CDR2 SYGVKD. The CDR3 has 13 residues. V dropped 4 bases and J dropped 2 bases, with 8 bases sitting between them.

In its sample, this clonotype was seen many times. The chain has TRBV28 and TRBJ2-7; 7 nucleotides agree with TRBD1. The junction had 7 bases not matched to a gene; V was cut back by 5 bases and J by 0 bases. The CDR3 covers 15 residues. The germline gives CDR1 MDHEN, CDR2 SYDVKM. CDR3: CASSKNRGNSYEQYF. The CDR3 DNA sequence: TGTGCCAGCAGTAAGAACAGGGGAAACTCCTACGAGCAGTACTTC. Based on the CDR3 plus reference TRBV28 and TRBJ2-7, the full variable domain is DVKVTQSSRYLVKRTGEKVFLECVQDMDHENMFWYRQDPGLGLRLIYFSYDVKMKEKGDIPEGYSVSREKKERFSLILESASTNQTSMYLCASSKNRGNSYEQYFGPGTRLTVT.

This CDR3 is CASTLGVQGAFTGELFF. For the CDR3, the DNA is TGTGCCAGCACCTTAGGGGTCCAGGGGGCTTTCACCGGGGAGCTGTTTTTT. The rearrangement joins TRBV28 to TRBJ2-2; 8 positions agree with TRBD1. J was trimmed by 4 bases and V by 7 bases; bases with no gene match: 14. The CDR3 is made up of 17 amino acids. CDR1 and CDR2 (germline): MDHEN, SYDVKM.

The rearrangement links TRBV6-1 to TRBJ1-1; the match to TRBD1 covers 7 bases. CDR1 is MNHNS, CDR2 SASEGT, per germline. The CDR3 is 15 amino acids. After removal of 0 bases from V and 7 bases from J, the junction contained 8 bases not matched to a gene. In DNA form, the CDR3 reads TGTGCCAGCAGTGAAGCGACCCAACAGGGGTTTGAAGCTTTCTTT. Its translation is CASSEATQQGFEAFF.

This clonotype was recorded at least ten times. The chain couples TRBV6-5 to TRBJ2-1; D is ambiguous. The CDR3 totals 14 residues. Trimming shortened V by 0 bases and J by 9 bases, and 12 bases separated the two germline ends. In germline, CDR1 is MNHEY, CDR2 SVGAGI. This CDR3 reads CASSYSFVVSEQFF. CDR3 sequence (DNA): TGTGCCAGCAGTTACTCTTTCGTCGTGAGTGAGCAGTTCTTC.

The rearrangement links TRBV10-1 to TRBJ2-3; 10 nucleotides line up with TRBD2. V lost 6 bases, J lost 5 bases, and 8 bases stayed unmatched. CDR1 is WNHNN, CDR2 SYGVQD, per germline (reference sequence). This CDR3 contains 15 residues. CDR3 coding DNA: TGCGCCAGCAGCCCTAGCGGGAGCTCTGGAGATACGCAGTATTTT. Amino acid sequence: CASSPSGSSGDTQYF.

This clonotype was detected a few times. The chain recombines TRBV10-2 with TRBJ2-1, with 13 bases matching TRBD2. V was pared by 5 bases and J by 3 bases, with 13 bases of the junction left unmatched. The CDR3 covers 19 residues. CDR1 is WSHSY and CDR2 is SAAADI in the germline V gene. CDR3 protein: CASSPSGLAGVRDYNEQFF. Here the CDR3 DNA reads TGCGCCAGCAGTCCATCCGGACTAGCGGGAGTCAGAGACTACAATGAGCAGTTCTTC.

In its sample, this clonotype was seen many times. The genes are TRBV11-2 and TRBJ1-1; perhaps TRBD1 as D (6 bases). The ends were cut back, 0 bases at V and 6 bases at J, with 14 bases in the middle. The CDR3 extends over 15 amino acids. Germline-derived CDR1 and CDR2 are SGHAT and FQNNGV. The CDR3 nucleotides read TGTGCCAGCAGCTTAGATAGGACAGCCTCGGCTGAAGCTTTCTTT. This codes for CASSLDRTASAEAFF. The full variable domain, rest sourced from reference TRBV11-2 and TRBJ1-1, is EAGVAQSPRYKIIEKRQSVAFWCNPISGHATLYWYQQILGQGPKLLIQFQNNGVVDDSQLPKDRFSAERLKGVDSTLKIQPAKLEDSAVYLCASSLDRTASAEAFFGQGTRLTVV.

The chain carries TRBV20-1 and TRBJ1-6; TRBD1 might be the D (5 bases). Germline-derived CDR1 and CDR2 are DFQATT and SNEGSKA (reference sequence). The germline V and J ends were trimmed by 3 bases and 7 bases, with 13 bases remaining between them. The CDR3 loop spans 14 amino acids. DNA for the CDR3: TGCAGTGCTAGTCGGGCAGGGCCAAATTCACCCCTCCACTTT. Translated, it gives CSASRAGPNSPLHF.

V usage is TRBV9 and J usage is TRBJ2-2, with 7 bases fitting TRBD2. Germline V gene lookup returns CDR1 SGDLS and CDR2 YYNGEE. Germline trimming cut 0 bases from V and 4 bases from J; bases unmatched to any gene: 9. The CDR3 has 17 amino acids. The CDR3 coding sequence is TGTGCCAGCAGCGTAGGGGGTGCTAGCGGTTTCACCGGGGAGCTGTTTTTT. It specifies CASSVGGASGFTGELFF.

The chain couples TRBV9 to TRBJ2-7; the D gene is possibly TRBD2 (7 bases). V was trimmed by 3 bases and J by 4 bases, leaving 17 bases between them. The CDR3 has 15 amino acids. Germline CDR1 SGDLS, CDR2 YYNGEE. CDR3 DNA: TGTGCCAGCAGCGCAGGCCATGGGGGGGCGTACGAGCAGTACTTC. Translated: CASSAGHGGAYEQYF.

The chain links TRBV18 to TRBJ2-3; possibly TRBD1 or TRBD2 for D (5 bases each). The CDR3 extends over 16 amino acids. V lost 1 base, J lost 4 bases, and 15 bases lay in between. Germline loops: CDR1 KGHSH, CDR2 LQKENI. CDR3 sequence: CASSPQSRGAADTQYF. CDR3 nucleotide sequence: TGTGCCAGCTCACCACAGTCAAGGGGAGCGGCAGATACGCAGTATTTT.

This clonotype was counted a few times. The chain combines TRBV25-1 with TRBJ1-4; 10 bases are a match to TRBD1. Germline V lookup: CDR1 MGHDK, CDR2 SYGVNS. CDR3 size: 15 residues. J gave up 6 bases and V 3 bases, and 4 bases lay outside the gene matches. The CDR3 loop is CASSDPGTGDEKLFF. CDR3 bases: TGTGCCAGCAGTGATCCCGGGACAGGGGATGAAAAACTGTTTTTT.

The chain couples TRBV5-6 to TRBJ1-6; D unclear. The V gene lost 2 bases and the J gene lost 5 bases, with 2 bases spanning the gap. The CDR3 covers 12 residues. Germline values: CDR1 SGHDT, CDR2 YYEEEE. The CDR3 here is CASSFHNSPLHF. The CDR3 nucleotides are TGTGCCAGCAGCTTCCATAATTCACCCCTCCACTTT.

The V and J genes are TRBV9 and TRBJ2-1; tentative D call: TRBD1 (5 bases). This CDR3 is 15 amino acids long. Germline CDR1 is SGDLS and CDR2 is YYNGEE. Trimming took off 4 bases at V and 7 bases at J, with 18 bases between the two ends. CDR3 amino acids: CASSRGLDFQNEQFF. For the CDR3, the DNA is TGTGCCAGCAGCAGGGGTCTCGACTTCCAGAATGAGCAGTTCTTC.

In its sample, this clonotype was seen a few times. J is TRBJ2-1 and V is TRBV15; D is unresolved. Between the trimmed V and J ends, which lost 5 bases and 1 base, there was a span of 18 bases. The germline CDR1 and CDR2 sequences are LNHNV and YYDKDF (reference sequence). This CDR3 has 17 amino acids. CDR3 in amino acids: CATSPQVIINSYNEQFF. CDR3 coding DNA: TGTGCCACCAGCCCGCAAGTGATAATAAATTCCTACAATGAGCAGTTCTTC. The full variable domain, in which reference TRBV15 and TRBJ2-1 provide the parts outside the CDR3, is DAMVIQNPRYQVTQFGKPVTLSCSQTLNHNVMYWYQQKSSQAPKLLFHYYDKDFNNEADTPDNFQSRRPNTSFCFLDIRSPGLGDTAMYLCATSPQVIINSYNEQFFGPGTRLTVL.

As regards this clonotype: A much larger clone lies a single base off, so this may be a read error. This sequence joins TRBV7-3 and TRBJ1-1; D remains unclear. The CDR3 has 13 amino acids. From germline, CDR1 is SGHTA and CDR2 FQGTGA. The CDR3 region has the DNA TGTGCCGGCAGCTTATTTGTCCGAACTGAAGCTTTCTTT. Translation: CAGSLFVRTEAFF.

This clonotype was detected ten times or more. The J gene is TRBJ2-3, the V gene TRBV11-2; D perhaps matches TRBD1 (5 bases). Germline V gene data show CDR1 as SGHAT and CDR2 as FQNNGV. CDR3 length equals 16 residues. V shed 6 bases and J shed 3 bases, with 19 bases lying between them. The CDR3 reads CASRANQGSKTDTQYF. The DNA for the CDR3 is TGTGCCAGCAGGGCTAACCAGGGCAGTAAAACAGATACGCAGTATTTT. The variable domain in full, with the rest retrieved from reference TRBV11-2 and TRBJ2-3, is EAGVAQSPRYKIIEKRQSVAFWCNPISGHATLYWYQQILGQGPKLLIQFQNNGVVDDSQLPKDRFSAERLKGVDSTLKIQPAKLEDSAVYLCASRANQGSKTDTQYFGPGTRLTVL.

The sample holds many counts of this clonotype. V is TRBV18 and J is TRBJ2-1, with D perhaps matching TRBD2 (6 bases). CDR1 is KGHSH, CDR2 LQKENI, per germline. V shed 3 bases and J shed 5 bases, with 11 bases lying between them. CDR3 length: 14 residues. CDR3 bases: TGTGCCAGCTCACCCACTAGCAGAGACAATGAGCAGTTCTTC. This codes for CASSPTSRDNEQFF.

There are a few counts of this clonotype. This sequence joins TRBV28 and TRBJ1-6, with unresolved D. The ends were cut back, 2 bases at V and 11 bases at J, with 10 bases in the middle. The CDR3 has 13 amino acids. Germline loops: CDR1 MDHEN, CDR2 SYDVKM. The CDR3 nucleotides are TGTGCCAGCAGTTTAAAAGGGCCGGCACCCCTCCACTTT. This sequence encodes CASSLKGPAPLHF.

This chain uses TRBV6-2 or TRBV6-3 with TRBJ2-2; TRBD2 aligns across 7 bases. J gave up 6 bases and V 1 base, and 11 bases lay outside the gene matches. The CDR3 is 17 amino acids. Germline V gene sequence: CDR1 MNHEY, CDR2 SVGEGT. For the CDR3, the DNA is TGTGCCAGCAGTTACTTGGGGACCGCGGGAGCCCCCGGGGAGCTGTTTTTT. Its protein is CASSYLGTAGAPGELFF.

Ten or more counts support this clonotype. V usage is TRBV12-3 or TRBV12-4 and J usage is TRBJ1-1; D possibly corresponds to TRBD1 (6 bases). The CDR3 loop spans 15 amino acids. The V end lost 5 bases, the J end lost 0 bases, and 13 bases lay between the germline ends. CDR3 bases: TGTGCCAGCAGTCGAAAGGGGGGCATGAACACTGAAGCTTTCTTT. This encodes CASSRKGGMNTEAFF.

In its sample, this clonotype was seen a few times. The chain joins TRBV20-1 to TRBJ2-1, with 9 bases fitting TRBD2. Germline values: CDR1 DFQATT, CDR2 SNEGSKA (reference sequence). This CDR3 region has 15 residues. The trim removed 8 bases at V and 4 bases at J, leaving 12 bases unmatched. CDR3 loop: CSTRVLAGVYNEQFF. The CDR3 coding sequence is TGCAGTACCCGGGTATTAGCGGGAGTTTACAATGAGCAGTTCTTC.

Points on this clonotype: This may arise from a read error, as a much more abundant clone is one base away. As the CDR3 is not closed by the conserved phenylalanine or tryptophan, this likely results from a read error. This sequence joins TRBV15 and TRBJ1-5; D not certain. This CDR3 has 17 residues. In germline, CDR1 is LNHNV, CDR2 YYDKDF (reference sequence). V gave up 1 base and J gave up 0 bases, with 13 bases separating them. The CDR3 spells CATSRGRENYSNQPQHL. CDR3 bases: TGTGCCACCAGCAGAGGCCGGGAAAATTATAGCAATCAGCCCCAGCATCTT.

This clonotype was seen many times. The genes are TRBV2 and TRBJ1-2, with 7 bases identical to TRBD1. The germline gives CDR1 SNHLY, CDR2 FYNNEI. The V and J ends lost 6 bases and 2 bases, in that order; junction bases with no gene match: 9. The CDR3 sequence is 15 residues long. Here the CDR3 reads CASSGHRQGNYGYTF. The CDR3 region has the DNA TGTGCCAGCAGCGGACATAGACAGGGAAACTATGGCTACACCTTC.

For the CDR3, the DNA is TGTGCCAGCAGCTTAGAGCGGACAGGGCTCGCGCAGTACTTC. Its protein is CASSLERTGLAQYF. The chain links TRBV7-2 to TRBJ2-7, with 8 nucleotides matching TRBD1. The CDR3 spans 14 residues. V shed 1 base, J shed 9 bases, and the junction held 8 bases outside the gene matches. Germline V gene sequence: CDR1 SGHTA, CDR2 FQGNSA.

This clonotype occurred many times. The rearrangement links TRBV7-2 to TRBJ2-4; 10 positions match TRBD2. Germline values: CDR1 SGHTA, CDR2 FQGNSA. J was trimmed by 2 bases and V by 1 base; bases with no gene match: 11. This CDR3 has 19 amino acids. CDR3 sequence reads: CASSLVPSGSLRTKNIQYF. The CDR3 nucleotides read TGTGCCAGCAGCTTAGTTCCTAGCGGGAGTCTTCGAACCAAAAACATTCAGTACTTC.

The chain recombines TRBV7-9 with TRBJ2-3, with 7 bases matching TRBD2. Per the germline V gene, CDR1 is SEHNR and CDR2 is FQNEAQ (reference sequence). The CDR3 is 16 amino acids. V was clipped by 1 base and J by 4 bases; unmatched bases: 8. This chain's CDR3 is CASSLGSGRPADTQYF. The DNA of the CDR3 is TGTGCCAGCAGCTTAGGTAGCGGGCGACCGGCAGATACGCAGTATTTT. Looking up the rest from reference TRBV7-9 and TRBJ2-3 gives the full variable domain: DTGVSQNPRHKITKRGQNVTFRCDPISEHNRLYWYRQTLGQGPEFLTYFQNEAQLEKSRLLSDRFSAERPKGSFSTLEIQRTEQGDSAMYLCASSLGSGRPADTQYFGPGTRLTVL.